The clone carrying this T cell receptor beta chain came up many times. The antigen is unknown. Germline CDR1 reads MNHEY; CDR2 reads SMNVEV (reference sequence). V gave up 8 bases and J gave up 9 bases, with 25 bases separating them. The CDR3 runs to 15 residues. The data are from a study of early T cells in non-severe SARS-CoV-2 infection. Study context: Chains stayed unpaired after sequencing of bulk RNA from unsorted whole blood. Notes on the study in general: Missing private and CD4 specificities, VDJdb matching favored anti-spike CD8 responses.

TCRdb passed the 5' RACE reads through MiXCR, listing each CDR3 protein once. The sample includes more than 45,000 distinct CDR3 sequences, around 5.2% of them seen just once. The rearrangement uses TRBV27 and TRBJ2-5; D could derive from TRBD1 or TRBD2 (5 bases each). The source material was whole blood. This TCR was recovered from an adult who was a healthcare worker with PCR-confirmed SARS-CoV-2 infection or an uninfected control (not recorded which). The CDR3 spells CASLPLGAAGVAQYF. In DNA, the CDR3 is TGTGCCAGCCTCCCCCTCGGGGCGGCCGGGGTGGCCCAGTACTTC.